This T cell receptor (beta chain) was recovered during a study of identical twins. Comment on this clonotype: The antigen remains undetermined.

Study-wide results and limits: For zero-insertion analyses, partial confounding could come from invariant MAIT and iNKT cells. Fewer insertions characterized abundant cord blood beta clonotypes, whereas memory repertoires showed none. Cross-sectional statistical analysis was relied on for the conclusions, without the same donors being followed.

It was template switching that added a universal primer site, and there were unique molecular identifiers on the cDNA. One entry per CDR3 protein results from TCRdb running MiXCR on the 5' RACE reads. This table has about 900,000 distinct CDR3 sequences, roughly an eighth appearing once. The V and J ends lost 5 bases and 0 bases respectively, with 9 bases between them. There are 14 residues in the CDR3. CDR1 and CDR2 from the germline V gene are KGHDR and SFDVKD. This sample also belongs to another study, concerning yellow fever vaccine responses in identical twins.

The TCR originated in a woman under 30 in good health. Sequencing used PBMCs. The V call is TRBV24-1, the J call TRBJ1-2; the D is unclear. This CDR3 is CATSGATPNYGYTF. Here the CDR3 DNA reads TGTGCCACCAGTGGGGCGACACCTAACTATGGCTACACCTTC.